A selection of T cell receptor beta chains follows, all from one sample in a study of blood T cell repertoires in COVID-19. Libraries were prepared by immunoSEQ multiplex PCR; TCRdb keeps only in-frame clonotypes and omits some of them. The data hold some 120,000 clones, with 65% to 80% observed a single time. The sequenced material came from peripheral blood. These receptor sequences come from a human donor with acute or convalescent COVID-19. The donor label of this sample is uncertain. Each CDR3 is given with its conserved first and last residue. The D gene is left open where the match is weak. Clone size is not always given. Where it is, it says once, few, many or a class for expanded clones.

CDR3aa: CASSQQGVEQFF; CDR3nt: TGTGCCAGCAGCCAACAGGGTGTTGAGCAGTTCTTC; j_gene: TRBJ2-1; v_gene: TRBV3-1/TRBV3-2; d_gene: .; abundance: .
CDR3aa: CAWSRLTHNEQFF; CDR3nt: TGTGCCTGGAGCCGACTAACCCACAATGAGCAGTTCTTC; j_gene: TRBJ2-1; v_gene: TRBV30; d_gene: .; abundance: .
CDR3aa: CASSLVGTNGYTF; CDR3nt: TGTGCCAGCAGCTTAGTAGGGACAAATGGCTACACCTTC; j_gene: TRBJ1-2; v_gene: TRBV7-9; d_gene: .; abundance: .
CDR3aa: CASSLSHGGYGYTF; CDR3nt: TGTGCCAGCAGTCTAAGCCACGGGGGCTATGGCTACACCTTC; j_gene: TRBJ1-2; v_gene: TRBV27; d_gene: .; abundance: .
CDR3aa: CASRFTGTGGADQYF; CDR3nt: TGTGCCAGCAGATTTACCGGGACAGGGGGCGCGGATCAGTACTTC; j_gene: TRBJ2-7; v_gene: TRBV7-2; d_gene: TRBD1; abundance: .
CDR3aa: CASSLGQGKPQHF; CDR3nt: TGTGCCAGCAGTCTTGGACAGGGGAAGCCCCAGCATTTT; j_gene: TRBJ1-5; v_gene: TRBV12-3/TRBV12-4; d_gene: TRBD1; abundance: .
CDR3aa: CASSKQGWEQYF; CDR3nt: TGTGCCAGCAGCAAACAGGGTTGGGAGCAGTACTTC; j_gene: TRBJ2-7; v_gene: TRBV28; d_gene: .; abundance: .
CDR3aa: CASSFGGGSTDTQYF; CDR3nt: TGTGCCAGCAGTTTCGGCGGGGGAAGCACAGATACGCAGTATTTT; j_gene: TRBJ2-3; v_gene: TRBV28; d_gene: TRBD2; abundance: .
CDR3aa: CASSLTGSGTGTDTQYF; CDR3nt: TGTGCCAGCAGCCTAACAGGTAGTGGGACAGGCACAGATACGCAGTATTTT; j_gene: TRBJ2-3; v_gene: TRBV5-6; d_gene: TRBD1; abundance: .
CDR3aa: CASSLTFGLAWETQYF; CDR3nt: TGTGCCAGTAGCCTTACTTTCGGACTAGCGTGGGAGACCCAGTACTTC; j_gene: TRBJ2-5; v_gene: TRBV19; d_gene: TRBD2; abundance: .
CDR3aa: CASSKQGTETQYF; CDR3nt: TGTGCCAGCAGTAAGCAGGGGACGGAGACCCAGTACTTC; j_gene: TRBJ2-5; v_gene: TRBV7-9; d_gene: .; abundance: .
CDR3aa: CASSQGAAPRETQYF; CDR3nt: TGCGCCAGCAGCCAGGGGGCTGCCCCTAGGGAGACCCAGTACTTC; j_gene: TRBJ2-5; v_gene: TRBV4-1; d_gene: .; abundance: .
CDR3aa: CASSMTGGQGSPLHF; CDR3nt: TGTGCCAGTAGTATGACAGGGGGCCAAGGTTCACCCCTCCACTTT; j_gene: TRBJ1-6; v_gene: TRBV19; d_gene: TRBD1; abundance: .
CDR3aa: CAWSRRQGNTEAFF; CDR3nt: TGTGCCTGGAGTCGCCGGCAGGGGAACACTGAAGCTTTCTTT; j_gene: TRBJ1-1; v_gene: TRBV30; d_gene: .; abundance: once
CDR3aa: CASSSDRSIQYF; CDR3nt: TGTGCCAGCAGTTCGGACAGGTCCATTCAGTACTTC; j_gene: TRBJ2-4; v_gene: TRBV12-3/TRBV12-4; d_gene: TRBD1; abundance: .
CDR3aa: CASSVVGQSNTGELFF; CDR3nt: TGTGCCAGCAGCGTAGTGGGACAGAGTAACACCGGGGAGCTGTTTTTT; j_gene: TRBJ2-2; v_gene: TRBV9; d_gene: TRBD1; abundance: .
CDR3aa: CASSLATAMNTEAFF; CDR3nt: TGTGCCAGCAGCTTAGCGACAGCAATGAACACTGAAGCTTTCTTT; j_gene: TRBJ1-1; v_gene: TRBV11-2; d_gene: .; abundance: .
CDR3aa: CASSPQGRGYYGYTF; CDR3nt: TGTGCCAGCAGTCCCCAAGGGAGAGGCTACTATGGCTACACCTTC; j_gene: TRBJ1-2; v_gene: TRBV6-5; d_gene: .; abundance: .
CDR3aa: CASSPGTGASSYNSPLHF; CDR3nt: TGTGCCAGCAGCCCCGGGACAGGGGCGAGCTCCTATAATTCACCCCTCCACTTT; j_gene: TRBJ1-6; v_gene: TRBV9; d_gene: TRBD1; abundance: few
CDR3aa: CATSRARQAQETQYF; CDR3nt: TGTGCCACCAGCAGAGCTAGACAGGCTCAAGAGACCCAGTACTTC; j_gene: TRBJ2-5; v_gene: TRBV15; d_gene: .; abundance: .
CDR3aa: CASTVGQPQHF; CDR3nt: TGCGCCAGCACCGTGGGCCAGCCCCAGCATTTT; j_gene: TRBJ1-5; v_gene: TRBV5-1; d_gene: .; abundance: .
CDR3aa: CASSLRTDMNTEAFF; CDR3nt: TGTGCCAGCAGCCTCCGGACGGACATGAACACTGAAGCTTTCTTT; j_gene: TRBJ1-1; v_gene: TRBV7-8; d_gene: .; abundance: .
CDR3aa: CAISERGGNTEAFF; CDR3nt: TGTGCCATCAGTGAGCGGGGGGGTAACACTGAAGCTTTCTTT; j_gene: TRBJ1-1; v_gene: TRBV10-3; d_gene: .; abundance: few
CDR3aa: CASSRDSRSGNTIYF; CDR3nt: TGTGCCAGCAGCCGCGACAGTCGCTCTGGAAACACCATATATTTT; j_gene: TRBJ1-3; v_gene: TRBV7-2; d_gene: .; abundance: .
CDR3aa: CASSLPVGTSGGYTQYF; CDR3nt: TGTGCCAGCAGCTTACCCGTAGGGACTAGCGGGGGGTATACGCAGTATTTT; j_gene: TRBJ2-3; v_gene: TRBV7-9; d_gene: TRBD2; abundance: .
CDR3aa: CASSTGYGGANVLTF; CDR3nt: TGTGCCAGCAGCACAGGGTACGGAGGGGCCAACGTCCTGACTTTC; j_gene: TRBJ2-6; v_gene: TRBV6-4; d_gene: .; abundance: .
CDR3aa: CASSLVGGQGNYGYTF; CDR3nt: TGTGCCAGCAGCTTAGTGGGGGGACAGGGGAACTATGGCTACACCTTC; j_gene: TRBJ1-2; v_gene: TRBV7-9; d_gene: TRBD1; abundance: .
CDR3aa: CASSSGDGKNIQYF; CDR3nt: TGCGCCAGCAGCTCGGGGGACGGAAAAAACATTCAGTACTTC; j_gene: TRBJ2-4; v_gene: TRBV5-1; d_gene: .; abundance: .
CDR3aa: CASSPLELGGQLEAFF; CDR3nt: TGTGCCAGCAGCCCTCTCGAACTGGGGGGGCAGCTGGAAGCTTTCTTT; j_gene: TRBJ1-1; v_gene: TRBV9; d_gene: .; abundance: .
CDR3aa: CASSADRENSPLHF; CDR3nt: TGTGCCAGTAGTGCCGACAGGGAGAATTCACCCCTCCACTTT; j_gene: TRBJ1-6; v_gene: TRBV19; d_gene: TRBD1; abundance: many
CDR3aa: CASSIGTGEWPQHF; CDR3nt: TGTGCCAGTAGTATCGGGACAGGGGAATGGCCCCAGCATTTT; j_gene: TRBJ1-5; v_gene: TRBV19; d_gene: TRBD1; abundance: .
CDR3aa: CASSSNRDRDEQYF; CDR3nt: TGTGCCAGCAGCTCGAACCGGGACAGGGACGAGCAGTACTTC; j_gene: TRBJ2-7; v_gene: TRBV7-6; d_gene: TRBD1; abundance: .
CDR3aa: CASSSRQGAGNTIYF; CDR3nt: TGTGCCAGCAGCTCCAGACAGGGAGCGGGAAACACCATATATTTT; j_gene: TRBJ1-3; v_gene: TRBV5-6; d_gene: TRBD1; abundance: .
CDR3aa: CASKTGGAGYTF; CDR3nt: TGTGCCAGCAAGACAGGGGGCGCGGGCTACACCTTC; j_gene: TRBJ1-2; v_gene: TRBV2; d_gene: TRBD1; abundance: .
CDR3aa: CASSKGRGGTDTQYF; CDR3nt: TGTGCCAGCAGCAAAGGGCGGGGGGGCACAGATACGCAGTATTTT; j_gene: TRBJ2-3; v_gene: TRBV6-1; d_gene: TRBD2; abundance: .
CDR3aa: CASSIEPRGQWSTEAFF; CDR3nt: TGTGCCAGTAGTATAGAACCAAGGGGACAGTGGAGCACTGAAGCTTTCTTT; j_gene: TRBJ1-1; v_gene: TRBV19; d_gene: TRBD1; abundance: .
CDR3aa: CASSPPGGNSPLHF; CDR3nt: TGTGCCAGCAGCCCGCCGGGAGGTAATTCACCCCTCCACTTT; j_gene: TRBJ1-6; v_gene: TRBV5-6; d_gene: .; abundance: few
CDR3aa: CASSEAHPTSGGSSYNEQFF; CDR3nt: TGTGCCAGCAGTGAAGCCCATCCGACTAGCGGGGGAAGCTCCTACAATGAGCAGTTCTTC; j_gene: TRBJ2-1; v_gene: TRBV6-1; d_gene: TRBD2; abundance: .
CDR3aa: CAISGDRGTEAFF; CDR3nt: TGTGCCATCAGTGGGGACAGGGGAACTGAAGCTTTCTTT; j_gene: TRBJ1-1; v_gene: TRBV10-3; d_gene: TRBD1; abundance: .
CDR3aa: CASSLSQPSTDTQYF; CDR3nt: TGCGCCAGCAGCTTGTCACAGCCCAGCACAGATACGCAGTATTTT; j_gene: TRBJ2-3; v_gene: TRBV5-1; d_gene: .; abundance: few
CDR3aa: CASSATGGGNQPQHF; CDR3nt: TGTGCCAGTAGTGCGACAGGGGGTGGCAATCAGCCCCAGCATTTT; j_gene: TRBJ1-5; v_gene: TRBV19; d_gene: TRBD1; abundance: once
CDR3aa: CASRSSDRGEKLFF; CDR3nt: TGCGCCAGCAGGAGCTCGGACAGGGGTGAAAAACTGTTTTTT; j_gene: TRBJ1-4; v_gene: TRBV5-1; d_gene: TRBD1; abundance: .
CDR3aa: CASSLETGGAYEQYF; CDR3nt: TGTGCCAGCAGCTTAGAGACAGGGGGCGCGTACGAGCAGTACTTC; j_gene: TRBJ2-7; v_gene: TRBV7-6; d_gene: TRBD1; abundance: .
CDR3aa: CASSLNRGEYTEAFF; CDR3nt: TGCGCCAGCAGCTTGAACAGGGGCGAGTACACTGAAGCTTTCTTT; j_gene: TRBJ1-1; v_gene: TRBV5-1; d_gene: TRBD1; abundance: .
CDR3aa: CASRSHRGNTDTQYF; CDR3nt: TGTGCCAGCAGATCACATCGGGGGAACACAGATACGCAGTATTTT; j_gene: TRBJ2-3; v_gene: TRBV6-5; d_gene: .; abundance: .
CDR3aa: CASSLAGAYQETQYF; CDR3nt: TGCGCCAGCAGCCTGGCAGGGGCGTACCAAGAGACCCAGTACTTC; j_gene: TRBJ2-5; v_gene: TRBV4-1; d_gene: .; abundance: .
CDR3aa: CASSRSLFGTGRTRLVEETQYF; CDR3nt: TGCGCCAGCAGCCGAAGCCTTTTCGGGACAGGCCGTACTCGCCTGGTGGAAGAGACCCAGTACTTC; j_gene: TRBJ2-5; v_gene: TRBV4-1; d_gene: TRBD1; abundance: .
CDR3aa: CASSSTGGGNQPQHF; CDR3nt: TGTGCCAGCAGCTCTACAGGGGGTGGAAATCAGCCCCAGCATTTT; j_gene: TRBJ1-5; v_gene: TRBV11-2; d_gene: TRBD1; abundance: .
CDR3aa: CASSYSSGGYGYTF; CDR3nt: TGTGCCAGCAGTTACTCGTCGGGAGGGTATGGCTACACCTTC; j_gene: TRBJ1-2; v_gene: TRBV6-5; d_gene: .; abundance: .
CDR3aa: CASSEFGGGHRDYEQFF; CDR3nt: TGTGCCAGCAGTGAATTTGGGGGAGGGCACAGGGACTATGAGCAGTTCTTC; j_gene: TRBJ2-1; v_gene: TRBV25-1; d_gene: .; abundance: .
CDR3aa: CASSPQGQSITEAFF; CDR3nt: TGTGCCAGCTCACCCCAGGGACAAAGCATTACTGAAGCTTTCTTT; j_gene: TRBJ1-1; v_gene: TRBV18; d_gene: .; abundance: .
CDR3aa: CATRQGNYGYTF; CDR3nt: TGTGCCACCAGACAGGGGAACTATGGCTACACCTTC; j_gene: TRBJ1-2; v_gene: TRBV25-1; d_gene: TRBD1; abundance: .
CDR3aa: CASSYETGGYEQYF; CDR3nt: TGTGCCAGCAGTTACGAGACAGGGGGCTACGAGCAGTACTTC; j_gene: TRBJ2-7; v_gene: TRBV6-5; d_gene: TRBD1; abundance: .